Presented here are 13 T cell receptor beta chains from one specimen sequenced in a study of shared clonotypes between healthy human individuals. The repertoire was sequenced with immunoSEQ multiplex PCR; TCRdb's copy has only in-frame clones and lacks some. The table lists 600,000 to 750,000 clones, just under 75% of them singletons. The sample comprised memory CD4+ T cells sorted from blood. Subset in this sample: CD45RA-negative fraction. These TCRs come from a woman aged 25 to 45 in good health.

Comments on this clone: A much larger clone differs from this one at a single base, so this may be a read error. The CDR3 loop is CASSEDRGRETQYF. CDR3 bases: TGTGCCAGCAGTGAAGACAGGGGGCGAGAGACCCAGTACTTC. The V gene is TRBV6-1, the J gene TRBJ2-5, with 9 bases identical to TRBD1. Losses at the gene ends were 1 base for V and 4 bases for J; bases not matched to a gene: 1. Germline assignment: CDR1 MNHNS and CDR2 SASEGT. The CDR3 extends over 14 amino acids.

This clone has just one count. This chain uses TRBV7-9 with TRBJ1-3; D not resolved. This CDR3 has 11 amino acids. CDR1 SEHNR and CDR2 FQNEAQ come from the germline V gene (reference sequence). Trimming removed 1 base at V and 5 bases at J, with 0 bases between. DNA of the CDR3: TGTGCCAGCAGCTTAGGAAACACCATATATTTT. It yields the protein CASSLGNTIYF.

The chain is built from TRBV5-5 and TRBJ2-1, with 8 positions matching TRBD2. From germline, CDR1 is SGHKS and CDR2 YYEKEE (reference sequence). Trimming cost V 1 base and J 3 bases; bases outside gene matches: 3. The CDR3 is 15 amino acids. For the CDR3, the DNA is TGTGCCAGCAGCTTGAGGCTAGCGGGCTACAATGAGCAGTTCTTC. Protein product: CASSLRLAGYNEQFF. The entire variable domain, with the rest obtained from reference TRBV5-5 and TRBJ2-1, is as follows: DAGVTQSPTHLIKTRGQQVTLRCSPISGHKSVSWYQQVLGQGPQFIFQYYEKEERGRGNFPDRFSARQFPNYSSELNVNALLLGDSALYLCASSLRLAGYNEQFFGPGTRLTVL.

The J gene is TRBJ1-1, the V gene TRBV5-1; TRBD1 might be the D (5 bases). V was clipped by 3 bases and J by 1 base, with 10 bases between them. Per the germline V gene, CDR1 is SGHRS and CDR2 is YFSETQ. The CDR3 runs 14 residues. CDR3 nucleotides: TGCGCCAGCAGCTGGGGCGGGTCGAACACTGAAGCTTTCTTT. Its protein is CASSWGGSNTEAFF.

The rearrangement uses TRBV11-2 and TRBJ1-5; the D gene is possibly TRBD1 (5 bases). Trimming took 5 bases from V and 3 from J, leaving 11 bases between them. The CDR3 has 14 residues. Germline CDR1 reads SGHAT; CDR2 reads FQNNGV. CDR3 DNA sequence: TGTGCCAGCAGCCCCCTGGGGGACAATCAGCCCCAGCATTTT. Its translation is CASSPLGDNQPQHF.

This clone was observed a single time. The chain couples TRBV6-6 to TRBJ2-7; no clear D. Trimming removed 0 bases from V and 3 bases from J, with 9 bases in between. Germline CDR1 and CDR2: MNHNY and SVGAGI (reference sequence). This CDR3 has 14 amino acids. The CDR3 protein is CASSYSFPNYEQYF. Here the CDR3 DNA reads TGTGCCAGCAGTTACTCGTTCCCGAACTACGAGCAGTACTTC.

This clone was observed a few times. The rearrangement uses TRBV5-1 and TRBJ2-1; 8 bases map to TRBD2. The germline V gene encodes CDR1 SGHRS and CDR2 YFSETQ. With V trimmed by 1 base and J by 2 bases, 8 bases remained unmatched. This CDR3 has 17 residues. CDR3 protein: CASSLWLAGPTYNEQFF. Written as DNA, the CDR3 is TGCGCCAGCAGCTTGTGGTTAGCGGGACCGACCTACAATGAGCAGTTCTTC.

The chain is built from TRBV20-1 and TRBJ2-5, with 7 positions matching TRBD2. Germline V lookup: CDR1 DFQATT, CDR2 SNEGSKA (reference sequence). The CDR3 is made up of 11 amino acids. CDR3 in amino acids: CNGRFRETQYF. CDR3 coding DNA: TGCAACGGGAGGTTCCGGGAGACCCAGTACTTC.

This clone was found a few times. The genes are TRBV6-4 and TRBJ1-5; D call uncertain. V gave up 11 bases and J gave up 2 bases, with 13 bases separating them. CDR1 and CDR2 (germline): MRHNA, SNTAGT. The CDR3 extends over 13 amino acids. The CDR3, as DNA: TGTGCCGGTCGGATGGGTTGCAATCAGCCCCAGCATTTT. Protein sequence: CAGRMGCNQPQHF.

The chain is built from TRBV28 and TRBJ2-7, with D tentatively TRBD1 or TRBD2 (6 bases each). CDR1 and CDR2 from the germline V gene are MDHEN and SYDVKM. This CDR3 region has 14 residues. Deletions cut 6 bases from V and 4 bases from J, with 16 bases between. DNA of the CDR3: TGTGCCAGCAGCCGGGACGGGGGCGCGTACGAGCAGTACTTC. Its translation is CASSRDGGAYEQYF.

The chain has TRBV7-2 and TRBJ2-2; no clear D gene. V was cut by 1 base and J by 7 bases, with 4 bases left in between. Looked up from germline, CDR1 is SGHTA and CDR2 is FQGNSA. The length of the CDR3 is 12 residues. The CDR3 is CASSLEDGELFF. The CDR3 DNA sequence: TGTGCCAGCAGCTTAGAAGACGGGGAGCTGTTTTTT.

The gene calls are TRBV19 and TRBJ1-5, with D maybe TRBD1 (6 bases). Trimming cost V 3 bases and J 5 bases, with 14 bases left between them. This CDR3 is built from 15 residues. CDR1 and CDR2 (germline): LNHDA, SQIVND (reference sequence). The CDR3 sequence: CASSIWTAAYQPQHF. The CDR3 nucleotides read TGTGCCAGTAGTATTTGGACAGCGGCCTATCAGCCCCAGCATTTT.

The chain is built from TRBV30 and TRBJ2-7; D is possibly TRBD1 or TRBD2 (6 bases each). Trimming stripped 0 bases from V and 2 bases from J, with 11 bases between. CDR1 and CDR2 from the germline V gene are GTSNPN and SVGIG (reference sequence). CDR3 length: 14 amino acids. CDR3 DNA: TGTGCCTGGAGTGTCGGGGGCGGGCCCTACGAGCAGTACTTC. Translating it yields CAWSVGGGPYEQYF.